The TCR beta chain described here comes from a study of PD-L1 blockade in urothelial cancer. Some clones are missing from TCRdb's copy, which holds only in-frame ones; the method was immunoSEQ multiplex PCR. Here the sample spans around 50,000 clones, around nine tenths being singletons. The V gene's germline CDR1 is SNHLY and CDR2 FYNNEI. This CDR3 has 14 residues. The junction had 9 bases not matched to a gene; V was cut back by 8 bases and J by 4 bases. Time point specified: peripheral blood 6 weeks after treatment start. Locally advanced or metastatic urothelial carcinoma affected all patients. This clone was counted only a few times.

The specimen comprised PBMCs, sampled around atezolizumab (anti-PD-L1) treatment. This chain uses TRBV2 with TRBJ2-7, with 9 bases lining up with TRBD1. The origin of this receptor is a man in his 60s with urothelial cancer. For the CDR3, the DNA is TGTGCCAGCGTGAGAACAGGGGGCGCGTACGAGCAGTACTTC. Protein: CASVRTGGAYEQYF.